This is a list of T cell receptor beta chains from one sample in a study of blood T cell repertoires in COVID-19. Assay used: immunoSEQ multiplex PCR; TCRdb lists only in-frame clones, some missing. The sample gives about 150,000 clones, under 90% of which show up once; 35% to 45% is in the top ten. Input material: peripheral blood. All receptors come from a human donor in a cohort sampled during active COVID-19. CDR3s include the opening cysteine and the closing phenylalanine or tryptophan. D genes are given only for firm matches. Clone size, where shown, is once, few, many, or a class for clones that have expanded.

-,TRBV5-1,-,TRBJ1-2,CASSYSGTTNNYGYTF,TGCGCCAGCAGTTATTCCGGGACTACGAACAACTATGGCTACACCTTC
TRBD1,TRBV5-4,once,TRBJ1-1,CASSLGGTGVNTEAFF,TGTGCCAGCAGCTTGGGGGGGACAGGGGTGAACACTGAAGCTTTCTTT
-,TRBV5-4,-,TRBJ1-4,CASSHGTLNEKLFF,TGTGCCAGCAGTCATGGGACACTGAATGAAAAACTGTTTTTT
-,TRBV11-2,-,TRBJ2-2,CASSLLRETGELFF,TGTGCCAGCAGCTTACTCAGGGAAACCGGGGAGCTGTTTTTT
-,TRBV24-1,few,TRBJ2-1,CATSDAGSKNDEQFF,TGTGCCACCAGTGACGCCGGGAGTAAAAACGATGAGCAGTTCTTC
-,TRBV3-1/TRBV3-2,few,TRBJ1-3,CASSQDQGPSGNTIYF,TGTGCCAGCAGCCAAGATCAGGGGCCCTCTGGAAACACCATATATTTT
TRBD1,TRBV5-1,-,TRBJ1-2,CASSLPGQGGDYTF,TGCGCCAGCAGCTTGCCAGGACAGGGCGGTGACTACACCTTC
TRBD1,TRBV7-2,-,TRBJ2-2,CASSLPTGGSTGELFF,TGTGCCAGCAGCTTACCCACAGGGGGATCCACCGGGGAGCTGTTTTTT
-,TRBV19,-,TRBJ1-5,CASSIFLNSNQPQHF,TGTGCCAGTAGTATTTTTCTTAATAGCAATCAGCCCCAGCATTTT
-,TRBV7-8,-,TRBJ1-5,CASSVAGKDRPQHF,TGTGCCAGCAGCGTTGCGGGGAAGGATCGGCCCCAGCATTTT
-,TRBV7-2,-,TRBJ2-5,CASSLYAETQYF,TGTGCCAGCAGCTTATATGCGGAGACCCAGTACTTC
-,TRBV11-2,once,TRBJ1-3,CASSSRVTGGNTIYF,TGTGCCAGCAGCTCGAGGGTCACGGGAGGAAACACCATATATTTT
-,TRBV6-6,-,TRBJ2-7,CASSYFSDRGEQYF,TGTGCCAGCAGTTACTTTTCCGACCGGGGTGAGCAGTACTTC
TRBD1,TRBV5-4,-,TRBJ1-6,CASSRRTGVNSPLHF,TGTGCCAGCAGCAGACGGACAGGGGTTAATTCACCCCTCCACTTT
-,TRBV18,-,TRBJ1-2,CASSPGQTNYGYTF,TGTGCCAGCTCACCAGGACAGACCAACTATGGCTACACCTTC
TRBD1,TRBV5-4,-,TRBJ1-1,CASSSEDRGGTEAFF,TGTGCCAGCAGCTCAGAAGACAGGGGCGGCACTGAAGCTTTCTTT